The clone carrying this TCR beta chain was counted ten times or more. As yet, its antigen is unknown. Unsorted libraries were prepared from 2 million PBMCs held at -80 C. 5'RACE with 10-nucleotide random UMIs produced the cDNA. TCRdb recomputed calls from the 5' RACE reads with MiXCR, one row per CDR3 protein. The sample carries more than 45,000 distinct CDR3 sequences, over 2% recorded once. This sample is drawn from a study of neurological immune-mediated disorders. General study points: In HTLV-1-associated myelopathy, TCR clonal expansion was greatest, whereas multiple sclerosis had the least, falling below healthy controls.

Germline V lookup: CDR1 LGHDT, CDR2 YNNKEL (reference sequence). The CDR3 covers 14 residues. Trimming pared 3 bases from V and 9 bases from J, leaving 15 bases between. The receptor was derived from a man aged 50-60 years with multiple sclerosis. Sequenced: PBMCs. The chain couples TRBV3-1 to TRBJ2-1; possibly TRBD2 for D (6 bases). The CDR3 region has the DNA TGTGCCAGCAGCCATGGACCACGGGAGATTGAGCAGTTCTTC. Its protein product is CASSHGPREIEQFF.